Below, 4 T cell receptor beta chains from the same sample are listed, as sequenced in a study of T cells after yellow fever vaccination. TCRdb itself ran the 5' RACE reads through MiXCR, one entry per CDR3 protein. The table lists 250,000 to 300,000 distinct CDR3 sequences, around 9.3% of them singletons. The sample in question was CD4+ T cells sorted from PBMCs, obtained 5 days after the yellow fever booster vaccination. The receptors derive from a man aged 18 to 30 who received the YFV17D yellow fever vaccine.

This clonotype occurred a few times. This sequence joins TRBV2 and TRBJ1-1, with D hard to call. The CDR3 runs 15 residues. The germline CDR1 and CDR2 sequences are SNHLY and FYNNEI. Trimming cost V 8 bases and J 0 bases, with 16 bases left between them. The CDR3 loop is CASRFPASMNTEAFF. The CDR3 region has the DNA TGTGCCAGCCGATTCCCAGCCTCGATGAACACTGAAGCTTTCTTT.

The chain links TRBV28 to TRBJ1-1; 9 bases agree with TRBD1. Germline CDR1 reads MDHEN; CDR2 reads SYDVKM. V lost 9 bases to trimming and J lost 5 bases; unmatched junction nucleotides: 7. This CDR3 is built from 13 residues. In DNA form, the CDR3 reads TGTGCCAGTCTTAACAGGGGGCCGACTGAAGCTTTCTTT. Translation: CASLNRGPTEAFF.

The chain combines TRBV10-1 with TRBJ1-1, with D possibly matching TRBD1 (5 bases). CDR1 is WNHNN, CDR2 SYGVQD, per germline (reference sequence). The CDR3 is 14 amino acids. Deletions cut 0 bases from V and 3 bases from J, with 8 bases between. CDR3 DNA: TGCGCCAGCAGTGAGTCGGTGGGGGACACTGAAGCTTTCTTT. Amino acid sequence: CASSESVGDTEAFF.

This clonotype was seen at least ten times. The chain recombines TRBV5-1 with TRBJ1-5; D might be TRBD1 (5 bases). The CDR3 covers 16 residues. Germline values: CDR1 SGHRS, CDR2 YFSETQ. V shed 2 bases and J shed 4 bases, with 16 bases lying between them. The CDR3 loop reads CASSLGFGGGNQPQHF. In nucleotides, the CDR3 is TGCGCCAGCAGCTTAGGGTTTGGTGGGGGTAATCAGCCCCAGCATTTT.